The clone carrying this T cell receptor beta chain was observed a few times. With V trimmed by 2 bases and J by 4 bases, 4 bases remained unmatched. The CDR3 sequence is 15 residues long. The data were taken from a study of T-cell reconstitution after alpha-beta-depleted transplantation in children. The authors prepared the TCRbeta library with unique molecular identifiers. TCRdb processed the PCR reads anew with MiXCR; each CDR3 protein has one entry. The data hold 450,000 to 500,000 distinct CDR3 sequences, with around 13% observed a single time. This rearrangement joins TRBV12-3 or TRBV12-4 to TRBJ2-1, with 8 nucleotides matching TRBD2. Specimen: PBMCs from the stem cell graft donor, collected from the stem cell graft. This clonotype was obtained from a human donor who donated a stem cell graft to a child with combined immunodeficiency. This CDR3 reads CASSLRGGAYNEQFF. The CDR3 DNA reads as TGTGCCAGCAGTTTACGGGGGGGGGCTTACAATGAGCAGTTCTTC.